Below, 27 T cell receptor beta chains from the same sample are listed, as sequenced in a study of shared clonotypes between healthy human individuals. Measured with immunoSEQ multiplex PCR; TCRdb has only the in-frame clones, and not every one. This sample has about 1 million clones, with around 76% found just once. Sequences were obtained from memory CD4+ T cells sorted from blood. As to subset: CD45RA-negative fraction. Source of these receptors: a man aged 18 to 30 in good health.

The genes are TRBV5-1 and TRBJ2-6; D not certain. Germline V gene lookup returns CDR1 SGHRS and CDR2 YFSETQ. The V end lost 4 bases, the J end lost 6 bases, and 14 bases lay between the germline ends. This CDR3 spans 15 amino acids. The CDR3 here is CASSPGRPPANVLTF. CDR3 nucleotides: TGCGCCAGCAGCCCTGGTAGGCCCCCGGCCAACGTCCTGACTTTC.

This sequence joins TRBV2 and TRBJ2-2, with 8 bases lining up with TRBD2. This CDR3 has 14 amino acids. Germline V gene sequence: CDR1 SNHLY, CDR2 FYNNEI. V lost 8 bases to trimming and J lost 2 bases; unmatched junction nucleotides: 4. CDR3 bases: TGTGCCAGCCGGAGCGGGAGAAACACCGGGGAGCTGTTTTTT. This translates into CASRSGRNTGELFF.

This clone was counted only a few times. The CDR3 loop is CASIKRTGGNEKLFF. CDR3 DNA: TGTGCCAGCATCAAGAGGACAGGGGGCAATGAAAAACTGTTTTTT. The chain is built from TRBV2 and TRBJ1-4; 11 positions match TRBD1. CDR1 SNHLY and CDR2 FYNNEI come from the germline V gene. CDR3 size: 15 residues. Trimming removed 7 bases from V and 5 bases from J; junction bases left unmatched: 6.

V is TRBV6-1 and J is TRBJ2-2; D possibly corresponds to TRBD1 (6 bases). The CDR3 has 15 amino acids. The germline CDR1 and CDR2 sequences are MNHNS and SASEGT. Trimming pared 5 bases from V and 5 bases from J, leaving 15 bases between. The CDR3 DNA follows: TGTGCCAGCAGTTTGACAGGTCCTTCAACCGGGGAGCTGTTTTTT. Translated: CASSLTGPSTGELFF.

The genes are TRBV6-1 and TRBJ1-4; 9 positions match TRBD1. The trim removed 3 bases at V and 7 bases at J, leaving 9 bases unmatched. From germline, CDR1 is MNHNS and CDR2 SASEGT. The CDR3 consists of 16 residues. As DNA, the CDR3 is TGTGCCAGCAGTGATATACCGGGACAGGGAGGTGAAAAACTGTTTTTT. Amino acids: CASSDIPGQGGEKLFF.

This chain links TRBV7-3 with TRBJ1-2, with 8 bases that match TRBD1. Germline loops: CDR1 SGHTA, CDR2 FQGTGA. This CDR3 region has 14 residues. The V gene end was trimmed by 5 bases and the J gene end by 4 bases; junction bases not matched to a gene: 6. The CDR3 DNA reads TGTGCCAGCAGCCCCGGGACAGGAGCCTATGGCTACACCTTC. Residues: CASSPGTGAYGYTF.

J is TRBJ1-4 and V is TRBV5-1; 8 bases are shared with TRBD1. Germline loops: CDR1 SGHRS, CDR2 YFSETQ. The CDR3 totals 14 residues. V trimming: 4 bases; J trimming: 10 bases; junction bases outside the gene matches: 9. CDR3 region: CASSQDRVDGKLFF. CDR3 coding DNA: TGCGCCAGCAGCCAGGACAGGGTTGATGGAAAACTGTTTTTT.

This chain connects TRBV7-2 to TRBJ2-3, with 8 bases lining up with TRBD2. The CDR3 covers 15 residues. Germline values: CDR1 SGHTA, CDR2 FQGNSA. V was pared by 4 bases and J by 2 bases, with 5 bases of the junction left unmatched. The CDR3 spells CASSWTSWDTDTQYF. For the CDR3, the DNA is TGTGCCAGCAGCTGGACTAGCTGGGACACAGATACGCAGTATTTT.

The rearrangement links TRBV5-1 to TRBJ2-5; D tentatively fits TRBD1 or TRBD2 (7 bases each). The CDR3 length is 15 residues. Trimming left V 4 bases short and J 4 bases short, with 17 bases between. Germline CDR1 reads SGHRS; CDR2 reads YFSETQ. CDR3 loop: CASSPAQGGRETQYF. Written as DNA, the CDR3 is TGCGCCAGCAGCCCGGCCCAGGGGGGGAGAGAGACCCAGTACTTC.

A few counts support this clone. The rearrangement links TRBV27 to TRBJ2-3; TRBD1 aligns across 9 bases. This CDR3 comprises 15 residues. The J segment lost 4 bases and the V segment lost 5 bases, leaving 7 bases of the junction unmatched. The V gene's germline CDR1 is MNHEY and CDR2 SMNVEV (reference sequence). CDR3 loop: CASSPRDRAADTQYF. The CDR3 region has the DNA TGTGCCAGCAGTCCCCGGGACAGGGCGGCAGATACGCAGTATTTT.

The rearrangement links TRBV30 to TRBJ1-4, with TRBD1 matching 9 bases. This CDR3 contains 15 residues. V shed 2 bases, J shed 8 bases, and the junction held 9 bases outside the gene matches. Germline CDR1 and CDR2: GTSNPN and SVGIG (reference sequence). Here the CDR3 DNA reads TGTGCCTGGAGTCCGCCGGGAGGGACAGGGGAAAAACTGTTTTTT. Its translation is CAWSPPGGTGEKLFF.

This clone was seen a few times. This chain uses TRBV2 with TRBJ1-4; no definite D call. Germline CDR1 is SNHLY and CDR2 is FYNNEI. This CDR3 spans 14 amino acids. The ends were cut back, 4 bases at V and 3 bases at J, with 9 bases in the middle. CDR3: CASSALWANEKLFF. The DNA of the CDR3 is TGTGCCAGCAGTGCGCTATGGGCTAATGAAAAACTGTTTTTT.

At least ten counts were recorded for this clone. The rearrangement joins TRBV30 to TRBJ1-5; D call uncertain. The CDR3 spans 15 residues. The germline CDR1 and CDR2 sequences are GTSNPN and SVGIG (reference sequence). V dropped 7 bases and J dropped 0 bases, with 16 bases sitting between them. CDR3 DNA sequence: TGTGCCTATTCGTGGTCGGGGAATAGCAATCAGCCCCAGCATTTT. Protein product: CAYSWSGNSNQPQHF.

The rearrangement joins TRBV7-8 to TRBJ2-7; D is possibly TRBD1 (6 bases). This CDR3 is 16 amino acids long. Trimming took 5 bases from V and 3 from J, leaving 20 bases between them. Germline assignment: CDR1 SGHVS and CDR2 FQNEAQ. Written as DNA, the CDR3 is TGTGCCAGCAGCCTTACCCTCGACAGGACCTACTACGAGCAGTACTTC. It specifies CASSLTLDRTYYEQYF.

J is TRBJ2-7 and V is TRBV5-4, with D possibly matching TRBD1 (6 bases). There are 15 residues in the CDR3. CDR1 is SGHNT and CDR2 is YYREEE in the germline V gene (reference sequence). The germline V and J ends were trimmed by 4 bases and 3 bases, with 17 bases remaining between them. The CDR3 protein is CASSRNEGGLYEQYF. For the CDR3, the DNA is TGTGCCAGCAGCCGTAATGAAGGGGGTCTCTACGAGCAGTACTTC.

The chain employs TRBV7-2 and TRBJ2-3; D might be TRBD2 (6 bases). Per the germline V gene, CDR1 is SGHTA and CDR2 is FQGNSA. The V end was cut by 4 bases, the J end by 0 bases, with 14 bases between. The CDR3 has 16 residues. As DNA, the CDR3 is TGTGCCAGCAGCTCCTTGGGACTCTCTAGCACAGATACGCAGTATTTT. Translating gives CASSSLGLSSTDTQYF.

The chain carries TRBV5-5 and TRBJ2-5; D remains ambiguous. Deletions cut 7 bases from V and 2 bases from J, with 6 bases between. Germline V gives CDR1 SGHKS, CDR2 YYEKEE (reference sequence). The CDR3 is made up of 11 amino acids. CDR3 coding DNA: TGTGCCAGCGTGAATCAAGAGACCCAGTACTTC. Its translation: CASVNQETQYF. The full variable domain, rest sourced from reference TRBV5-5 and TRBJ2-5, is DAGVTQSPTHLIKTRGQQVTLRCSPISGHKSVSWYQQVLGQGPQFIFQYYEKEERGRGNFPDRFSARQFPNYSSELNVNALLLGDSALYLCASVNQETQYFGPGTRLLVL.

The CDR3 loop reads CASSLAEAASSYNEQFF. CDR3 in DNA: TGTGCCAGCAGCTTAGCCGAAGCGGCGAGCTCCTACAATGAGCAGTTCTTC. The chain carries TRBV7-9 and TRBJ2-1; possibly TRBD2 for D (5 bases). Germline V CDR1 and CDR2: SEHNR, FQNEAQ (reference sequence). There are 17 residues in the CDR3. V shed 0 bases and J shed 0 bases, with 12 bases lying between them. Together with reference TRBV7-9 and TRBJ2-1, the CDR3 gives the full variable domain: DTGVSQNPRHKITKRGQNVTFRCDPISEHNRLYWYRQTLGQGPEFLTYFQNEAQLEKSRLLSDRFSAERPKGSFSTLEIQRTEQGDSAMYLCASSLAEAASSYNEQFFGPGTRLTVL.

The rearrangement uses TRBV5-6 and TRBJ1-2, with D uncertain. With 7 bases removed from V and 5 bases from J, the gap between germline ends came to 15 bases. The germline V gene has CDR1 SGHDT and CDR2 YYEEEE. The CDR3 covers 13 residues. CDR3 residues: CASGIQKAYGYTF. For the CDR3, the DNA is TGTGCCAGCGGGATTCAAAAGGCTTATGGCTACACCTTC.

The table lists this clone with a few counts. The chain recombines TRBV6-6 with TRBJ2-7; possible D gene TRBD1, 6 bases. V dropped 6 bases and J dropped 7 bases, with 13 bases sitting between them. The CDR3 contains 12 residues. The germline V gene has CDR1 MNHNY and CDR2 SVGAGI (reference sequence). In DNA form, the CDR3 reads TGTGCCAGCAGACTACAGGGAGTAGAGCAGTACTTC. Protein sequence: CASRLQGVEQYF.

This clone showed up just a few times. This sequence joins TRBV30 and TRBJ2-5; D unclear. Between the trimmed V and J ends, which lost 4 bases and 1 base, there was a span of 19 bases. CDR1 and CDR2 (germline): GTSNPN, SVGIG (reference sequence). The CDR3 totals 16 residues. The CDR3 coding sequence is TGTGCCTGGAAACTCTTCGGGCTGAGCAGCCAAGAGACCCAGTACTTC. It translates to CAWKLFGLSSQETQYF.

The gene calls are TRBV10-3 and TRBJ2-1; D might be TRBD1 (5 bases). This CDR3 region has 13 residues. V lost 10 bases, J lost 5 bases, and 15 bases lay in between. Germline CDR1 and CDR2: ENHRY and SYGVKD. This CDR3 reads CANQQEINNEQFF. In nucleotides, the CDR3 is TGTGCCAACCAACAGGAGATTAACAATGAGCAGTTCTTC.

This clone was recorded a few times. The rearrangement links TRBV21-1 to TRBJ2-7; TRBD1, the table's D call, lacks a check against the DNA. TRBV21-1 counts as a pseudogene. This CDR3 has 19 residues. DNA of the CDR3: TGTGCCAGCAGCACCCAACGGAGCTTACGGACAGGTGACGCCTACGAGCAGTACTTC. Protein sequence: CASSTQRSLRTGDAYEQYF.

This sequence joins TRBV15 and TRBJ1-3, with D unresolved. This CDR3 contains 15 residues. Between the trimmed V and J ends, which lost 4 bases and 0 bases, there was a span of 10 bases. Germline V gene data show CDR1 as LNHNV and CDR2 as YYDKDF (reference sequence). The CDR3: CATSTPQVSGNTIYF. The DNA for the CDR3 is TGTGCCACCAGCACCCCTCAGGTCTCTGGAAACACCATATATTTT.

V is TRBV19 and J is TRBJ2-1; 15 bases are a match to TRBD2. Trimming at V came to 9 bases and at J to 8 bases, leaving 5 bases not matched to a gene. This CDR3 is built from 14 residues. Germline V gene sequence: CDR1 LNHDA, CDR2 SQIVND (reference sequence). The CDR3 loop reads CASCRTSGRDEQFF. The CDR3 DNA follows: TGTGCCAGCTGCCGGACTAGCGGGAGGGATGAGCAGTTCTTC.

The J gene is TRBJ1-6, the V gene TRBV6-5; D possibly corresponds to TRBD1 (5 bases). Germline V gene data show CDR1 as MNHEY and CDR2 as SVGAGI. The V gene lost 6 bases and the J gene lost 0 bases, with 9 bases spanning the gap. The CDR3 totals 15 residues. The CDR3 DNA sequence: TGTGCCAGCAGCAGAGACAGCTCCTATAATTCACCCCTCCACTTT. Residues: CASSRDSSYNSPLHF.

The chain uses TRBV10-3 and TRBJ2-2, with 8 bases that match TRBD1. The germline gives CDR1 ENHRY, CDR2 SYGVKD. The CDR3 is 14 residues long. Trimming cost V 10 bases and J 4 bases; bases outside gene matches: 8. CDR3 coding DNA: TGTGCCACCTCCGCCGGACAGGGCACCGGGGAGCTGTTTTTT. Its protein is CATSAGQGTGELFF.